This T cell receptor beta chain was found in a study of T cell repertoires in cytomegalovirus infection. The overall study: A matching HLA type, together with CMV infection, was signaled by public TCR beta signatures.

TCRdb ran MiXCR on the reads and lists one entry per CDR3 protein. Here the sample spans 370,000 or so distinct CDR3 sequences, about 35% being singletons. The study, taken as a whole, reports: The ex vivo response was dominated by HLA-C-restricted CMV-specific TCR beta clonotypes.

Germline V CDR1 and CDR2: MGHRA, YSYEKL. This CDR3 is built from 16 residues. Trimming removed 6 bases from V and 2 bases from J, with 14 bases in between. A remark on this clonotype: What it binds is not known.

J is TRBJ2-6 and V is TRBV4-1; D possibly matches TRBD1 or TRBD2 (5 bases each). The material sequenced was cultured PBMCs, taken from culture after CMV antigen stimulation. The TCR originated in a human donor in good health (CMV status not recorded). Some clones in this sample may be carry-over from other donors' samples. The chain's CDR3 is CASSYREGPGANVLTF. The CDR3 DNA follows: TGCGCCAGCAGTTATCGAGAGGGGCCTGGGGCCAACGTCCTGACTTTC.